The 28 T cell receptor beta chains presented below share a single source sample, sequenced in a study of T cell responses to AZD1222 COVID-19 vaccine. The protocol was immunoSEQ multiplex PCR, while the TCRdb copy is restricted to in-frame clones and leaves out a portion. This repertoire shows more than 150,000 clones, 90% to 95% found once; its top ten account for 1.5%. The material was peripheral blood, obtained 28 days after the second AZD1222 dose. These receptors were collected from an adult who received the AZD1222 COVID-19 vaccine.

The genes are TRBV6-5 and TRBJ2-2, with a possible D match to TRBD2 (5 bases). The V end was cut by 5 bases, the J end by 4 bases, with 8 bases between. The CDR3 contains 13 residues. Per germline, CDR1 MNHEY and CDR2 SVGAGI. The CDR3 spells CASSRTSTGELFF. In DNA, the CDR3 is TGTGCCAGCAGTCGGACTTCCACCGGGGAGCTGTTTTTT.

The chain is built from TRBV5-1 and TRBJ1-3, with a weak D call TRBD1 (6 bases). Germline V gives CDR1 SGHRS, CDR2 YFSETQ. The V and J ends lost 0 bases and 4 bases respectively, with 14 bases between them. The CDR3 is made up of 16 amino acids. The CDR3 bases are TGCGCCAGCAGCTTGGAGGGGGGTCTTTTCGGAAACACCATATATTTT. This sequence encodes CASSLEGGLFGNTIYF.

The genes are TRBV27 and TRBJ1-6, with TRBD1 matching 8 bases. The CDR3 sequence is 20 residues long. With V trimmed by 3 bases and J by 0 bases, 13 bases remained unmatched. From germline, CDR1 is MNHEY and CDR2 SMNVEV (reference sequence). CDR3 residues: CASSLQQGGLAGSYNSPLHF. CDR3 DNA: TGTGCCAGCAGTTTGCAACAGGGGGGCCTCGCCGGCTCCTATAATTCACCCCTCCACTTT.

The V call is TRBV19, the J call TRBJ1-2, with a possible D match to TRBD1 (5 bases). This CDR3 comprises 15 residues. V was clipped by 4 bases and J by 6 bases, with 18 bases between them. Germline V gives CDR1 LNHDA, CDR2 SQIVND (reference sequence). The CDR3 region is CASSTQGLGNHGYTF. The CDR3 nucleotides read TGTGCCAGTAGTACGCAGGGTTTAGGAAATCATGGCTACACCTTC. Full variable domain (rest looked up from reference TRBV19 and TRBJ1-2): DGGITQSPKYLFRKEGQNVTLSCEQNLNHDAMYWYRQDPGQGLRLIYYSQIVNDFQKGDIAEGYSVSREKKESFPLTVTSAQKNPTAFYLCASSTQGLGNHGYTFGSGTRLTVV.

The chain links TRBV5-6 to TRBJ2-4; perhaps TRBD1 as D (6 bases). This CDR3 region has 15 residues. The V end lost 5 bases, the J end lost 1 base, and 13 bases lay between the germline ends. Germline V CDR1 and CDR2: SGHDT, YYEEEE. CDR3 in amino acids: CASRQGITAKNIQYF. CDR3 DNA sequence: TGTGCCAGCAGACAGGGAATAACGGCCAAAAACATTCAGTACTTC.

The chain recombines TRBV19 with TRBJ2-1, with D perhaps TRBD2 (6 bases). The CDR3 contains 14 residues. Germline CDR1 LNHDA, CDR2 SQIVND (reference sequence). Trimming stripped 8 bases from V and 0 bases from J, with 11 bases between. This chain's CDR3 is CASGDFSSYNEQFF. The CDR3 DNA follows: TGTGCCAGTGGGGACTTCAGCTCCTACAATGAGCAGTTCTTC. The variable domain in full, with the rest retrieved from reference TRBV19 and TRBJ2-1, is DGGITQSPKYLFRKEGQNVTLSCEQNLNHDAMYWYRQDPGQGLRLIYYSQIVNDFQKGDIAEGYSVSREKKESFPLTVTSAQKNPTAFYLCASGDFSSYNEQFFGPGTRLTVL.

The chain links TRBV10-1 to TRBJ1-1; D perhaps matches TRBD1 (5 bases). The CDR3 extends over 13 amino acids. Deletions cut 2 bases from V and 6 bases from J, with 10 bases between. Germline lookup yields CDR1 WNHNN and CDR2 SYGVQD (reference sequence). CDR3 sequence: CASSERGVAEAFF. As DNA, the CDR3 is TGCGCCAGCAGTGAGAGAGGGGTGGCTGAAGCTTTCTTT.

The V and J genes are TRBV5-1 and TRBJ1-4; the D gene is possibly TRBD1 (5 bases). V was cut by 0 bases and J by 5 bases, with 11 bases left in between. CDR1 is SGHRS, CDR2 YFSETQ, per germline. The CDR3 extends over 15 amino acids. The CDR3 reads CASSLEGQGNEKLFF. In nucleotides, the CDR3 is TGCGCCAGCAGCTTGGAGGGGCAGGGAAATGAAAAACTGTTTTTT.

The V call is TRBV27, the J call TRBJ2-7; D possibly matches TRBD1 or TRBD2 (5 bases each). The CDR3 extends over 14 amino acids. The V end lost 6 bases, the J end lost 0 bases, and 12 bases lay between the germline ends. CDR1 MNHEY and CDR2 SMNVEV come from the germline V gene (reference sequence). The chain's CDR3 is CASSPRGHSYEQYF. The CDR3 nucleotides are TGTGCCAGCAGCCCACGGGGCCACTCCTACGAGCAGTACTTC.

The sample holds one count of this clone. CDR3: CASTGSVGGYTF. The CDR3 DNA reads as TGTGCCAGCACTGGCTCAGTCGGAGGCTACACCTTC. V gene TRBV2 combines with J gene TRBJ1-2; no reliable D call. The germline CDR1 and CDR2 sequences are SNHLY and FYNNEI. The V end lost 7 bases, the J end lost 8 bases, and 14 bases lay between the germline ends. The CDR3 totals 12 residues.

The sample holds a few counts of this clone. The J gene is TRBJ1-5, the V gene TRBV28, with D tentatively TRBD1 (6 bases). V lost 5 bases and J lost 1, with 12 bases in between. The germline V gene has CDR1 MDHEN and CDR2 SYDVKM. The CDR3 consists of 15 residues. The CDR3 DNA sequence: TGTGCCAGCAGTCCTGTTCAGGGGAGCAATCAGCCCCAGCATTTT. Its protein is CASSPVQGSNQPQHF.

The J gene is TRBJ2-7, the V gene TRBV7-4, with TRBD2 as a possible D gene (6 bases). CDR1 SGHVT and CDR2 SQSDAQ come from the germline V gene. V gave up 3 bases and J gave up 2 bases, with 14 bases separating them. This CDR3 is built from 15 residues. CDR3 sequence: CASSFPGGITYEQYF. The CDR3, as DNA: TGTGCCAGCAGCTTCCCCGGGGGAATCACCTACGAGCAGTACTTC.

The chain uses TRBV6-5 and TRBJ1-2, with D hard to call. CDR1 is MNHEY, CDR2 SVGAGI, per germline. The CDR3 extends over 15 amino acids. The ends were cut back, 6 bases at V and 0 bases at J, with 14 bases in the middle. The CDR3 sequence: CASRPSRGANYGYTF. CDR3 bases: TGTGCCAGCAGACCTTCGCGGGGAGCTAACTATGGCTACACCTTC.

DNA for the CDR3: TGTGCCACCAGCTTGCGAACAGGGGCCTCCTCTGGAAACACCATATATTTT. Residues: CATSLRTGASSGNTIYF. The V call is TRBV15, the J call TRBJ1-3, with 7 positions matching TRBD1. V trimming: 5 bases; J trimming: 0 bases; junction bases outside the gene matches: 10. Germline assignment: CDR1 LNHNV and CDR2 YYDKDF (reference sequence). This CDR3 is built from 17 residues.

The V call is TRBV5-6, the J call TRBJ2-2; D tentatively reads TRBD1 or TRBD2 (6 bases each). Trimming pared 1 base from V and 6 bases from J, leaving 13 bases between. The CDR3 consists of 15 residues. Germline lookup yields CDR1 SGHDT and CDR2 YYEEEE. The DNA of the CDR3 is TGTGCCAGCAGCTTGAGGGGGGCGCGTCCCGGGGAGCTGTTTTTT. This gives the protein CASSLRGARPGELFF.

This chain links TRBV7-9 with TRBJ1-2, with D possibly TRBD1 on 6 matching bases. The CDR3 loop spans 15 amino acids. Germline V gene data show CDR1 as SEHNR and CDR2 as FQNEAQ (reference sequence). Trimming took off 1 base at V and 1 base at J, with 10 bases between the two ends. CDR3 DNA sequence: TGTGCCAGCAGCTTAGGGCAGGGGAATAACTATGGCTACACCTTC. Translated, it gives CASSLGQGNNYGYTF.

This clone turned up a few times. The gene calls are TRBV12-3 or TRBV12-4 and TRBJ2-7; D unresolved. CDR3 length equals 13 residues. V dropped 4 bases and J dropped 2 bases, with 9 bases sitting between them. The CDR3 DNA reads as TGTGCCAGCAGTTCCTCTCTCCCCTACGAGCAGTACTTC. This codes for CASSSSLPYEQYF.

In this sample, this clone turned up once. The V gene is TRBV9, the J gene TRBJ2-5, with D perhaps assigned TRBD1 or TRBD2 (5 bases each). The length of the CDR3 is 15 residues. V lost 0 bases to trimming and J lost 2 bases, with 11 bases between them. CDR1 and CDR2 (germline): SGDLS, YYNGEE. The CDR3 sequence is CASSVETGRQETQYF. As DNA, the CDR3 is TGTGCCAGCAGCGTAGAGACGGGGCGACAAGAGACCCAGTACTTC.

In DNA, the CDR3 is TGTGCCAGCAGCCAAGAGACAGCGTCGTCCTACGAGCAGTACTTC. This sequence encodes CASSQETASSYEQYF. The rearrangement joins TRBV28 to TRBJ2-7, with D possibly matching TRBD1 (5 bases). Germline CDR1 MDHEN, CDR2 SYDVKM. This CDR3 has 15 amino acids. The V end was cut by 6 bases, the J end by 1 base, with 16 bases between.

J is TRBJ2-2 and V is TRBV6-5; D gene uncertain. CDR1 and CDR2 (germline): MNHEY, SVGAGI. With 5 bases removed from V and 6 bases from J, the gap between germline ends came to 10 bases. There are 13 residues in the CDR3. The CDR3 protein is CASSPRPPGELFF. The CDR3 DNA follows: TGTGCCAGCAGTCCTCGTCCTCCCGGGGAGCTGTTTTTT.

The V and J genes are TRBV7-9 and TRBJ1-3; the D is unclear. There are 15 residues in the CDR3. Looked up from germline, CDR1 is SEHNR and CDR2 is FQNEAQ (reference sequence). V dropped 1 base and J dropped 1 base, with 8 bases sitting between them. The CDR3 is CASSLEGDSGNTIYF. The CDR3 region has the DNA TGTGCCAGCAGCTTAGAAGGAGATTCTGGAAACACCATATATTTT.

The chain joins TRBV6-5 to TRBJ1-6; 9 bases are shared with TRBD1. This CDR3 has 16 residues. The germline V gene encodes CDR1 MNHEY and CDR2 SVGAGI. J was trimmed by 8 bases and V by 2 bases; bases with no gene match: 7. The CDR3 coding sequence is TGTGCCAGCAGTTACCCCTTAGGGACAGGGTATTCACCCCTCCACTTT. This encodes CASSYPLGTGYSPLHF.

V usage is TRBV28 and J usage is TRBJ2-5; 7 bases are shared with TRBD1. With 6 bases clipped from V and 3 bases from J, the junction kept 10 bases outside the gene matches. Germline V lookup: CDR1 MDHEN, CDR2 SYDVKM. The CDR3 loop spans 15 amino acids. CDR3 sequence (DNA): TGTGCCAGCAGCCCCGCCCGGGACAGAAAAGAGACCCAGTACTTC. Translation gives CASSPARDRKETQYF.

CDR3: CASNRQSPYNEQFF. As DNA, the CDR3 is TGTGCCAGCAATAGACAGTCTCCCTACAATGAGCAGTTCTTC. The rearrangement joins TRBV28 to TRBJ2-1, with a tentative D call TRBD1 (5 bases). CDR1 MDHEN and CDR2 SYDVKM come from the germline V gene. V lost 7 bases and J 2 bases, leaving 12 bases between the germline ends. The CDR3 sequence is 14 residues long. Full variable domain (outside the CDR3, taken from reference TRBV28 and TRBJ2-1): DVKVTQSSRYLVKRTGEKVFLECVQDMDHENMFWYRQDPGLGLRLIYFSYDVKMKEKGDIPEGYSVSREKKERFSLILESASTNQTSMYLCASNRQSPYNEQFFGPGTRLTVL.

V and J are TRBV20-1 and TRBJ2-7; TRBD2 matches at 7 bases. The CDR3 spans 15 residues. From germline, CDR1 is DFQATT and CDR2 SNEGSKA (reference sequence). The V segment lost 3 bases and the J segment 4 bases; nucleotides outside the gene matches: 12. The CDR3 DNA follows: TGCAGTGCTAGTGACCCCCGGGAGGTCGGGTACGAGCAGTACTTC. Translating gives CSASDPREVGYEQYF.

This clone was observed once. This chain joins TRBV9 and TRBJ2-3; 13 positions agree with TRBD2. CDR3 size: 16 residues. The ends lost 4 bases at V and 2 bases at J; junction bases unmatched: 4. Germline-derived CDR1 and CDR2 are SGDLS and YYNGEE. The CDR3 DNA follows: TGTGCCAGCAGCCCCGGACTAGCGGGGGTCACAGATACGCAGTATTTT. It yields the protein CASSPGLAGVTDTQYF.

The chain combines TRBV20-1 with TRBJ1-2; D perhaps matches TRBD1 (6 bases). Germline values: CDR1 DFQATT, CDR2 SNEGSKA (reference sequence). This CDR3 comprises 14 residues. V gave up 3 bases and J gave up 6 bases, with 17 bases separating them. The CDR3 bases are TGCAGTGCTAGTTCGTCGGTGCCAGGGGATGGCTACACCTTC. As protein: CSASSSVPGDGYTF.

The V gene is TRBV27, the J gene TRBJ2-7, with D perhaps being TRBD1 or TRBD2 (7 bases each). V dropped 9 bases and J dropped 3 bases, with 15 bases sitting between them. Germline V gene sequence: CDR1 MNHEY, CDR2 SMNVEV (reference sequence). The CDR3 is made up of 13 amino acids. CDR3 bases: TGTGCCAGTGCAGGGGGGGGCAACTACGAGCAGTACTTC. This gives the protein CASAGGGNYEQYF.